This T cell receptor (beta chain) is drawn from a study of technical replicates of blood from a handful of donors. Germline assignment: CDR1 SGHRS and CDR2 YFSETQ. Trimming cost V 7 bases and J 3 bases; bases outside gene matches: 10. The CDR3 is 15 amino acids. Profiled with immunoSEQ multiplex PCR; TCRdb holds only in-frame clones, not every one. The sample holds roughly 90,000 clones, roughly 95% seen once. What was sequenced was T cells isolated from PBMCs. The chain is built from TRBV5-1 and TRBJ2-3; TRBD2 matches 8 bases. The receptor comes from a human donor in good health. CDR3 region: CASQTSGSLTDTQYF. The CDR3 DNA is TGCGCCAGCCAAACGAGCGGGAGCTTAACAGATACGCAGTATTTT.